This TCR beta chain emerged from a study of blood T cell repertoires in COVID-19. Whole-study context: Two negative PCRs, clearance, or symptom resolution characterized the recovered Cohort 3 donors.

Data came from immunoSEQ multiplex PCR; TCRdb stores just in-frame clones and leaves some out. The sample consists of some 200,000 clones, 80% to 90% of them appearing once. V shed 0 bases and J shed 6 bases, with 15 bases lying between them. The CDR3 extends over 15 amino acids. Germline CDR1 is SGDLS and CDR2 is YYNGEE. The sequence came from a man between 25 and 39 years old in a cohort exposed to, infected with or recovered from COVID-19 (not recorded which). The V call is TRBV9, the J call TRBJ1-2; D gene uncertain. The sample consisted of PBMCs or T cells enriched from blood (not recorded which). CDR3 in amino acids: CASSVGGSKWNGYTF. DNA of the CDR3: TGTGCCAGCAGCGTAGGCGGCTCCAAATGGAATGGCTACACCTTC. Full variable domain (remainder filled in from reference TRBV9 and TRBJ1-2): DSGVTQTPKHLITATGQRVTLRCSPRSGDLSVYWYQQSLDQGLQFLIQYYNGEERAKGNILERFSAQQFPDLHSELNLSSLELGDSALYFCASSVGGSKWNGYTFGSGTRLTVV.